This T cell receptor beta chain was obtained from a study of blood T cell repertoires in COVID-19. Looking at the study overall: The United States, Italy and Spain were the sources of the acute and convalescent COVID-19 samples. The analysed material was cDNA or gDNA that came from T cells, B-cell-depleted T cells, or PBMCs.

Losses at the gene ends were 9 bases for V and 5 bases for J; bases not matched to a gene: 11. Germline assignment: CDR1 MRHNA and CDR2 SNTAGT. This CDR3 is 14 amino acids long. Original processing notes: Cell counts per sample came from amplifying reference gene primers. TCRdb's copy holds only in-frame clones and misses some; the assay was immunoSEQ multiplex PCR. V, J and clone size are taken as reported in that table, and D and trimming were inferred from the DNA itself. This table has 150,000 or so clones, roughly 85% appearing once. Specimen: peripheral blood. The chain is built from TRBV6-4 and TRBJ2-3; the match to TRBD2 covers 7 bases. The sequence was collected from a human donor in a cohort sampled during active COVID-19. CDR3 amino acids: CASKAGLEGDTQYF. DNA of the CDR3: TGTGCCAGTAAAGCGGGGCTCGAAGGAGATACGCAGTATTTT.